The 29 T cell receptor beta chains below come from one sample, sequenced in a study of blood T cell repertoires in COVID-19. Data came from immunoSEQ multiplex PCR; TCRdb stores just in-frame clones and leaves some out. The sample consists of approximately 210,000 clones, about 91% of them appearing once. The sequenced material came from peripheral blood. These TCRs come from a man aged 25 to 40 with acute or convalescent COVID-19.

The V gene is TRBV6-6, the J gene TRBJ1-2, with D tentatively TRBD1 (6 bases). The germline gives CDR1 MNHNY, CDR2 SVGAGI (reference sequence). The CDR3 has 17 residues. Between the trimmed V and J ends, which lost 5 bases and 5 bases, there was a span of 24 bases. CDR3 nucleotide sequence: TGTGCCAGCAGTCCCTTACCGGGACACGGGTTTGTATATGGCTACACCTTC. Translated, it gives CASSPLPGHGFVYGYTF.

Turning to this clone: One end of the junction fails to match germline, which may point to a read error. This chain links TRBV25-1 with TRBJ1-2, with D possibly TRBD1 on 5 matching bases. The CDR3 covers 14 residues. CDR1 MGHDK and CDR2 SYGVNS come from the germline V gene. CDR3: CASNESGRRGGYTF. CDR3 nucleotides: TGTGCCAGCAATGAATCAGGGCGGCGGGGTGGCTACACCTTC.

The V gene is TRBV28, the J gene TRBJ1-5; 8 nucleotides agree with TRBD1. CDR1 is MDHEN, CDR2 SYDVKM, per germline. This CDR3 has 14 residues. The V segment lost 2 bases and the J segment 9 bases; nucleotides outside the gene matches: 6. The CDR3 coding sequence is TGTGCCAGCAGTTTACAGGGGGCGGAGGGGCCCCAGCATTTT. It is translated as CASSLQGAEGPQHF.

J is TRBJ2-1 and V is TRBV6-5; D may be TRBD1 (6 bases). This CDR3 spans 11 amino acids. Germline V CDR1 and CDR2: MNHEY, SVGAGI. V lost 7 bases and J 7 bases, leaving 8 bases between the germline ends. For the CDR3, the DNA is TGTGCCAGCAAAAGGGGGAATGAGCAGTTCTTC. It yields the protein CASKRGNEQFF.

The chain links TRBV3-1 (or the pseudogene TRBV3-2) to TRBJ2-3, with 12 bases that match TRBD2. The CDR3 runs 18 residues. Germline CDR1 reads LGHDT; CDR2 reads YNNKEL (reference sequence). Trimming took 2 bases from V and 5 from J; bases not matched to a gene: 11. Here the CDR3 reads CASSQIQRLAGEGDTQYF. For the CDR3, the DNA is TGTGCCAGCAGCCAAATACAAAGACTAGCGGGAGAGGGAGATACGCAGTATTTT.

This clone was seen just once. Here the CDR3 reads CASSRRTGALSTEAFF. The CDR3 nucleotides read TGTGCCAGCAGCCGGAGGACAGGGGCCTTGAGCACTGAAGCTTTCTTT. The V and J genes are TRBV13 and TRBJ1-1, with 9 bases aligning to TRBD1. J gave up 4 bases and V 5 bases, and 11 bases lay outside the gene matches. The CDR3 loop spans 16 amino acids. Germline CDR1 reads PRHDT; CDR2 reads FYEKMQ (reference sequence).

V is TRBV27 and J is TRBJ2-2; D call uncertain. Germline assignment: CDR1 MNHEY and CDR2 SMNVEV (reference sequence). This CDR3 has 13 amino acids. V was trimmed by 3 bases and J by 3 bases, leaving 5 bases between them. CDR3 in DNA: TGTGCCAGCAGTTTGGCGGACACCGGGGAGCTGTTTTTT. Translated: CASSLADTGELFF.

The chain uses TRBV12-3 or TRBV12-4 and TRBJ1-1, with 8 nucleotides matching TRBD1. The junction had 4 bases not matched to a gene; V was cut back by 8 bases and J by 2 bases. This CDR3 contains 13 residues. In DNA form, the CDR3 reads TGTGCCAGCGACGGGACAGGCAACACTGAAGCTTTCTTT. The encoded protein is CASDGTGNTEAFF.

The J gene is TRBJ2-1, the V gene TRBV5-4; 7 bases are a match to TRBD2. The germline gives CDR1 SGHNT, CDR2 YYREEE (reference sequence). V shed 3 bases, J shed 1 base, and the junction held 4 bases outside the gene matches. The CDR3 is 15 amino acids. The CDR3 reads CASSSERGSYNEQFF. The CDR3 DNA follows: TGTGCCAGCAGCTCCGAGCGGGGTTCCTACAATGAGCAGTTCTTC. The full variable domain, its missing parts supplied by reference TRBV5-4 and TRBJ2-1, is ETGVTQSPTHLIKTRGQQVTLRCSSQSGHNTVSWYQQALGQGPQFIFQYYREEENGRGNFPPRFSGLQFPNYSSELNVNALELDDSALYLCASSSERGSYNEQFFGPGTRLTVL.

The chain employs TRBV3-1 (or the pseudogene TRBV3-2) and TRBJ2-4; the match to TRBD1 covers 7 bases. From germline, CDR1 is LGHDT and CDR2 YNNKEL (reference sequence). V shed 9 bases, J shed 6 bases, and the junction held 8 bases outside the gene matches. The CDR3 is made up of 13 amino acids. The CDR3 here is CARREGDRNIQYF. CDR3 bases: TGTGCCAGAAGGGAAGGGGACAGAAACATTCAGTACTTC.

This clone was counted many times. The chain recombines TRBV5-6 with TRBJ1-2, with D tentatively TRBD1 (6 bases). The CDR3 spans 14 residues. The V end lost 4 bases, the J end lost 2 bases, and 12 bases lay between the germline ends. CDR1 and CDR2 (germline): SGHDT, YYEEEE. CDR3 residues: CASSRQGINYGYTF. CDR3 DNA sequence: TGTGCCAGCAGCAGGCAGGGGATCAACTATGGCTACACCTTC.

CDR3 DNA sequence: TGTGCCAGCAGCGTAGAGACAGGGTCCACAGATACGCAGTATTTT. It translates to CASSVETGSTDTQYF. V usage is TRBV9 and J usage is TRBJ2-3, with TRBD1 identical over 7 bases. The CDR3 consists of 15 residues. V shed 0 bases and J 2 bases; nucleotides not matched to a gene: 3. Per the germline V gene, CDR1 is SGDLS and CDR2 is YYNGEE. The complete variable domain, with remaining parts taken from reference TRBV9 and TRBJ2-3, reads DSGVTQTPKHLITATGQRVTLRCSPRSGDLSVYWYQQSLDQGLQFLIQYYNGEERAKGNILERFSAQQFPDLHSELNLSSLELGDSALYFCASSVETGSTDTQYFGPGTRLTVL.

This chain joins TRBV19 and TRBJ2-6; 10 bases are a match to TRBD1. The CDR3 extends over 16 amino acids. The germline gives CDR1 LNHDA, CDR2 SQIVND (reference sequence). Losses at the gene ends were 6 bases for V and 1 base for J; bases not matched to a gene: 3. As DNA, the CDR3 is TGTGCCAGTAGCACGGACAGGGGGTCTGGGGCCAACGTCCTGACTTTC. Translated, it gives CASSTDRGSGANVLTF.

The genes are TRBV13 and TRBJ1-3; D call uncertain. The germline V and J ends were trimmed by 7 bases and 4 bases, with 8 bases remaining between them. The CDR3 is 12 residues long. Germline loops: CDR1 PRHDT, CDR2 FYEKMQ (reference sequence). The chain's CDR3 is CASTRSGNTIYF. The CDR3 region has the DNA TGTGCCAGCACGAGGTCCGGAAACACCATATATTTT.

A few counts support this clone. The chain couples TRBV11-2 to TRBJ2-5; 8 bases match TRBD1. V gave up 5 bases and J gave up 7 bases; unmatched junction bases: 18. This CDR3 has 17 amino acids. CDR1 and CDR2 (germline): SGHAT, FQNNGV. Here the CDR3 DNA reads TGTGCCAGCAGCCCGTTAGACGCAGGGGGCGCCCGGGTGACCCAGTACTTC. Amino acid sequence: CASSPLDAGGARVTQYF.

The chain carries TRBV7-6 and TRBJ2-3; TRBD2 matches at 9 bases. The trim removed 3 bases at V and 4 bases at J, leaving 5 bases unmatched. The germline V gene encodes CDR1 SGHVS and CDR2 FNYEAQ. CDR3 length: 15 residues. The CDR3 region is CASSLLAGTSDTQYF. In DNA, the CDR3 is TGTGCCAGCAGCTTGCTAGCGGGAACCTCAGATACGCAGTATTTT.

This CDR3 is CTSSQDTTWPPDTQYF. CDR3 DNA sequence: TGCACCAGCAGCCAAGACACCACCTGGCCCCCAGATACGCAGTATTTT. This chain joins TRBV1 and TRBJ2-3; the listed D gene, TRBD1, was not tested against the DNA. TRBV1 is tagged as a pseudogene. This CDR3 region has 16 residues.

The chain joins TRBV28 to TRBJ1-2; D remains unclear. This CDR3 comprises 12 residues. V was cut by 7 bases and J by 3 bases, with 9 bases left in between. CDR1 and CDR2 (germline): MDHEN, SYDVKM. This chain's CDR3 is CASTGNYYGYTF. CDR3 DNA: TGTGCCAGCACCGGGAACTACTATGGCTACACCTTC.

The J gene is TRBJ2-5, the V gene TRBV18; weak D call: TRBD2 (5 bases). Germline assignment: CDR1 KGHSH and CDR2 LQKENI. V gave up 0 bases and J gave up 5 bases, with 16 bases separating them. The CDR3 has 16 residues. This CDR3 reads CASSPPMSNWRETQYF. Here the CDR3 DNA reads TGTGCCAGCTCACCACCGATGTCAAACTGGAGGGAGACCCAGTACTTC.

The J gene is TRBJ2-3, the V gene TRBV9; 9 nucleotides line up with TRBD2. Germline V gene sequence: CDR1 SGDLS, CDR2 YYNGEE. Trimming cost V 4 bases and J 2 bases; bases outside gene matches: 8. The CDR3 totals 16 residues. CDR3 sequence reads: CASSSTPGLATDTQYF. CDR3 bases: TGTGCCAGCAGCTCCACCCCGGGACTAGCCACAGATACGCAGTATTTT. Combining the CDR3 with reference TRBV9 and TRBJ2-3 gives the whole variable domain DSGVTQTPKHLITATGQRVTLRCSPRSGDLSVYWYQQSLDQGLQFLIQYYNGEERAKGNILERFSAQQFPDLHSELNLSSLELGDSALYFCASSSTPGLATDTQYFGPGTRLTVL.

The chain carries TRBV6-1 and TRBJ1-4; D remains ambiguous. Germline CDR1 is MNHNS and CDR2 is SASEGT. The length of the CDR3 is 15 residues. With 1 base removed from V and 8 bases from J, the gap between germline ends came to 14 bases. The CDR3 reads CASSEGNSRMEKLFF. The DNA for the CDR3 is TGTGCCAGCAGTGAAGGTAACTCCCGAATGGAAAAACTGTTTTTT.

The rearrangement joins TRBV5-8 to TRBJ2-3, with TRBD2 matching 7 bases. Trimming at V came to 4 bases and at J to 2 bases, leaving 16 bases not matched to a gene. Germline V gene data show CDR1 as SGHTS and CDR2 as YDEGEE. The CDR3 has 18 residues. The CDR3: CASSGLFFRAGDTDTQYF. CDR3 sequence (DNA): TGTGCCAGCAGCGGGTTATTTTTTAGGGCGGGGGACACAGATACGCAGTATTTT. Looking up the rest from reference TRBV5-8 and TRBJ2-3 gives the full variable domain: EAGVTQSPTHLIKTRGQQATLRCSPISGHTSVYWYQQALGLGLQFLLWYDEGEERNRGNFPPRFSGRQFPNYSSELNVNALELEDSALYLCASSGLFFRAGDTDTQYFGPGTRLTVL.

Here the CDR3 reads CASSFYALNTEAFF. CDR3 in DNA: TGTGCCAGCAGCTTCTACGCCTTGAACACTGAAGCTTTCTTT. The chain is built from TRBV7-9 and TRBJ1-1; D remains unclear. The CDR3 consists of 14 residues. The V gene lost 3 bases and the J gene lost 0 bases, with 8 bases spanning the gap. CDR1 is SEHNR and CDR2 is FQNEAQ in the germline V gene (reference sequence).

The chain has TRBV5-1 and TRBJ1-2; maybe TRBD1 (5 bases). The CDR3 runs to 13 residues. V was trimmed by 0 bases and J by 8 bases, leaving 11 bases between them. Germline V gene lookup returns CDR1 SGHRS and CDR2 YFSETQ. The CDR3 bases are TGCGCCAGCAGCTTGGGGGGGACTTTGGGCTACACCTTC. Protein product: CASSLGGTLGYTF.

As DNA, the CDR3 is TGTGCCAGCAGCCTAACTAGAACCCTAGCCAAAAACATTCAGTACTTC. It is translated as CASSLTRTLAKNIQYF. The genes are TRBV7-9 and TRBJ2-4, with a weak D call TRBD2 (5 bases). The CDR3 extends over 16 amino acids. The germline V gene encodes CDR1 SEHNR and CDR2 FQNEAQ (reference sequence). Trimming took off 5 bases at V and 0 bases at J, with 14 bases between the two ends.

This chain joins TRBV30 and TRBJ2-7; possible D gene TRBD1, 5 bases. Germline lookup yields CDR1 GTSNPN and CDR2 SVGIG (reference sequence). Trimming removed 0 bases from V and 6 bases from J, with 12 bases in between. There are 13 residues in the CDR3. The CDR3 spells CAWSVLRAGEQYF. For the CDR3, the DNA is TGTGCCTGGAGTGTACTCAGGGCTGGCGAGCAGTACTTC.

V is TRBV13 and J is TRBJ1-2; TRBD1 aligns across 7 bases. Germline assignment: CDR1 PRHDT and CDR2 FYEKMQ (reference sequence). The V segment lost 7 bases and the J segment 8 bases; nucleotides outside the gene matches: 10. CDR3 length: 13 amino acids. This CDR3 is CASTPGGLGGYTF. The CDR3 DNA reads TGTGCCAGCACCCCAGGGGGTCTGGGGGGCTACACCTTC. The entire variable domain, with the rest obtained from reference TRBV13 and TRBJ1-2, is as follows: AAGVIQSPRHLIKEKRETATLKCYPIPRHDTVYWYQQGPGQDPQFLISFYEKMQSDKGSIPDRFSAQQFSDYHSELNMSSLELGDSALYFCASTPGGLGGYTFGSGTRLTVV.

The chain links TRBV18 to TRBJ2-1; TRBD2 might be the D (5 bases). V was pared by 3 bases and J by 7 bases, with 10 bases between. The CDR3 runs 13 residues. CDR1 and CDR2 (germline): KGHSH, LQKENI. The CDR3 is CASSPGERNEQFF. CDR3 nucleotides: TGTGCCAGCTCACCCGGGGAACGGAATGAGCAGTTCTTC.

The genes are TRBV11-3 and TRBJ2-7, with 7 bases matching TRBD1. The CDR3 runs 15 residues. Losses at the gene ends were 5 bases for V and 1 base for J; bases not matched to a gene: 8. Germline CDR1 is SGHNT and CDR2 is YENEEA. The chain's CDR3 is CASSPGTASSYEQYF. DNA of the CDR3: TGTGCCAGCAGCCCCGGGACAGCGAGTTCCTACGAGCAGTACTTC.